This TCR beta chain was captured by sequencing in a study of T cell repertoires in cytomegalovirus infection. This clonotype was seen more than once but under ten times. TCRdb itself ran the reads through MiXCR, one entry per CDR3 protein. The top ten clones hold about 12% of a sample with around 310,000 distinct CDR3 sequences, around a sixth of them seen once. This TCR derives from a human donor in good health (CMV status not recorded). Some clones in this sample may be carry-over from other donors' samples. The sample was PBMCs.

CDR3 loop: CASSSREGNTEAFF. The CDR3 region has the DNA TGTGCCAGCAGCTCGCGAGAGGGTAACACTGAAGCTTTCTTT. The chain carries TRBV13 and TRBJ1-1; no definite D call. Trimming took off 4 bases at V and 2 bases at J, with 11 bases between the two ends. This CDR3 is 14 amino acids long. Germline CDR1 and CDR2: PRHDT and FYEKMQ (reference sequence).